These 5 T cell receptor beta chains were all obtained from the same sample, sequenced in a study of T cell responses to AZD1222 COVID-19 vaccine. Clones were read by immunoSEQ multiplex PCR, and TCRdb kept only the in-frame ones, dropping some. The sample has around 150,000 clones, roughly 91% seen once. Here the sequenced sample was peripheral blood, taken 28 days after the second AZD1222 dose. The source of these receptors is an adult who received the AZD1222 COVID-19 vaccine.

This sequence joins TRBV24-1 and TRBJ1-1; D is possibly TRBD1 (5 bases). Trimming shortened V by 0 bases and J by 8 bases, and 12 bases separated the two germline ends. Germline V gives CDR1 KGHDR, CDR2 SFDVKD. The CDR3 length is 14 residues. Here the CDR3 reads CATSDLSQGQEAFF. CDR3 nucleotide sequence: TGTGCCACCAGTGATTTGAGCCAGGGCCAAGAAGCTTTCTTT.

The genes are TRBV28 and TRBJ1-5; perhaps TRBD1 as D (5 bases). This CDR3 has 14 residues. Trimming stripped 10 bases from V and 3 bases from J, with 16 bases between. Germline assignment: CDR1 MDHEN and CDR2 SYDVKM. CDR3 DNA: TGTGCCACGAGCGGTGGGGGGTCCAATCAGCCCCAGCATTTT. Translated, it gives CATSGGGSNQPQHF.

The chain couples TRBV28 to TRBJ1-3; 7 positions agree with TRBD1. The CDR3 totals 13 residues. Germline trimming cut 5 bases from V and 5 bases from J; bases unmatched to any gene: 3. The germline CDR1 and CDR2 sequences are MDHEN and SYDVKM. The CDR3 sequence: CASSMDRRNTIYF. CDR3 sequence (DNA): TGTGCCAGCAGTATGGACAGGAGAAACACCATATATTTT.

The V gene is TRBV6-1, the J gene TRBJ2-3; TRBD1 might be the D (5 bases). CDR1 is MNHNS and CDR2 is SASEGT in the germline V gene. This CDR3 has 16 amino acids. The V gene lost 2 bases and the J gene lost 5 bases, with 17 bases spanning the gap. This CDR3 reads CASSERENLRGDTQYF. In DNA form, the CDR3 reads TGTGCCAGCAGTGAACGCGAAAATCTTAGGGGAGATACGCAGTATTTT.

The chain is built from TRBV12-3 or TRBV12-4 and TRBJ2-3; D is uncertain. The CDR3 has 13 residues. With 8 bases removed from V and 6 bases from J, the gap between germline ends came to 15 bases. CDR3 protein: CASGFQWADTQYF. CDR3 coding DNA: TGTGCCAGCGGATTCCAATGGGCGGATACGCAGTATTTT.